This is a list of T cell receptor beta chains from one sample in a study of cytomegalovirus exposure and HLA in healthy donors. Produced via immunoSEQ multiplex PCR; TCRdb's table is partial and in-frame only. The sample lists roughly 160,000 clones; around three quarters were seen once. Material for sequencing was PBMCs. These receptors all stem from a woman between 50 and 59 years old in good health and CMV-seropositive. Both conserved end residues are part of each CDR3. D genes are given only for firm matches. Clone size is given for some rows only: seen once, a few or many times, or a class if the clone is expanded.

once	TRBJ2-3	TRBD1	TRBV5-6	TGTGCCAGCAGCTTGGAAGGACAGGGCCTATGGACAGATACGCAGTATTTT	CASSLEGQGLWTDTQYF
few	TRBJ1-2	NA	TRBV9	TGTGCCAGCAGCCCGATCCCGGGTGAGGGTATGGGCTACACCTTC	CASSPIPGEGMGYTF
NA	TRBJ2-3	TRBD2	TRBV11-2	TGTGCCAGCAGCCCCGGGACTAGCGGGAGTAGGACAGATACGCAGTATTTT	CASSPGTSGSRTDTQYF
NA	TRBJ2-3	TRBD1	TRBV6-1	TGTGCCAGCATGGGTCCGCAGGGGGCAGATACGCAGTATTTT	CASMGPQGADTQYF
NA	TRBJ1-2	TRBD1	TRBV7-2	TGTGCCAGCAGCCCCGGGACAGGGGGAAGCTACACCTTC	CASSPGTGGSYTF
NA	TRBJ1-5	NA	TRBV28	TGTGCCAGCAGTTTACTGAGATCCCATCAGCCCCAGCATTTT	CASSLLRSHQPQHF
NA	TRBJ2-2	NA	TRBV6-5	TGTGCCAGCAGTCAAACACCGGGGTACACCGGGGAGCTGTTTTTT	CASSQTPGYTGELFF
NA	TRBJ2-5	TRBD1	TRBV7-2	TGTGCCAGCAGCTTACTGGGACAGGGAGGATTGGAGACCCAGTACTTC	CASSLLGQGGLETQYF
NA	TRBJ2-3	NA	TRBV29-1	TGCAGCGCCGGTGCCACAGATACGCAGTATTTT	CSAGATDTQYF
NA	TRBJ2-1	TRBD2	TRBV9	TGTGCCAGCAGCGTAGAACCGGGGGGGAATGAGCAGTTCTTC	CASSVEPGGNEQFF
NA	TRBJ1-1	NA	TRBV5-1	TGCGCCAGCAGCTCTCAGGTTTCGAACACTGAAGCTTTCTTT	CASSSQVSNTEAFF
once	TRBJ2-5	TRBD2	TRBV4-3	TGCGCCAGCAGCCAAGATACACTAGCGGGGCAAGAGACCCAGTACTTC	CASSQDTLAGQETQYF
NA	TRBJ2-2	TRBD1	TRBV6-4	TGTGCCAGCAGTCGATGGTCGCAGGGGGCATCGAACACCGGGGAGCTGTTTTTT	CASSRWSQGASNTGELFF
NA	TRBJ2-2	TRBD2	TRBV6-5	TGTGCCAGCCACGGGGGGGTGGTCACCGGGGAGCTGTTTTTT	CASHGGVVTGELFF
NA	TRBJ1-3	NA	TRBV7-2	TGTGCCAGCCGATCCAGTGTCGCTGGAAACACCATATATTTT	CASRSSVAGNTIYF
NA	TRBJ1-6	NA	TRBV6-6	TGTGCCAGCATCGATGACAGCTCCTATAATTCACCCCTCCACTTT	CASIDDSSYNSPLHF
NA	TRBJ1-4	TRBD1	TRBV28	TGTGCCAGCAGTTTAATTTACAGGGGGCGTACCCGAGGCGAAAAACTGTTTTTT	CASSLIYRGRTRGEKLFF
NA	TRBJ2-7	NA	TRBV29-1	TGCAGCGTTGAAGGGGGGACAAAGCAGTACTTC	CSVEGGTKQYF
NA	TRBJ2-3	TRBD2	TRBV28	TGTGCCAGCAGTTTAACACTAGCGGGGCCAACTAGCACAGATACGCAGTATTTT	CASSLTLAGPTSTDTQYF
NA	TRBJ1-5	NA	TRBV19	TGTGCCAGTAGTACCACTTCCAGGGGCTATAGCAATCAGCCCCAGCATTTT	CASSTTSRGYSNQPQHF
few	TRBJ1-4	NA	TRBV5-1	TGCGCCAGCAGCTTGGGGGGGGTAGATGAAAAACTGTTTTTT	CASSLGGVDEKLFF
NA	TRBJ1-3	NA	TRBV2	TGTGCCAGCAGTGAGGCCCGCTCTGGAAACACCATATATTTT	CASSEARSGNTIYF
NA	TRBJ1-6	TRBD1	TRBV5-5	TGTGCCAGCAGCTTTTACCTTGACAGGGGAAATTCACCCCTCCACTTT	CASSFYLDRGNSPLHF
NA	TRBJ1-1	TRBD1	TRBV5-1	TGCGCCAGCAGAAGGACAGGGAACACTGAAGCTTTCTTT	CASRRTGNTEAFF
once	TRBJ2-7	TRBD1	TRBV15	TGTGCCACCAGCAGAGGGGTGGTACAGGGGGTTTACGAGCAGTACTTC	CATSRGVVQGVYEQYF
NA	TRBJ1-2	NA	TRBV12-5	TGTGCTAGTGGTTCCCCCCCAGCGTATGGCTACACCTTC	CASGSPPAYGYTF
NA	TRBJ2-7	TRBD1	TRBV4-3	TGCGCCAGCAGCCAAGGAGGCAGACAGGGGATTTTCCACGAGCAGTACTTC	CASSQGGRQGIFHEQYF
NA	TRBJ2-7	NA	TRBV9	TGTGCCAGCAGCGTAGACTCGGGGATAACCTACGAGCAGTACTTC	CASSVDSGITYEQYF
NA	TRBJ2-1	NA	TRBV19	TGTGCCAGTAGTATAGGGGCGGGACTCTACAATGAGCAGTTCTTC	CASSIGAGLYNEQFF
few	TRBJ2-4	NA	TRBV27	TGTGCCAGCAGTTTGGTCAGGGGGGACATTCAGTACTTC	CASSLVRGDIQYF
once	TRBJ1-2	NA	TRBV7-3	TGTGCCAGCAGCAAACGAGGCTCCCGGGAGGGCTACACCTTC	CASSKRGSREGYTF
NA	TRBJ2-1	NA	TRBV25-1	TGTGCCAGCAGTGAATACGACAGCAACAATGAGCAGTTCTTC	CASSEYDSNNEQFF
NA	TRBJ1-2	TRBD1	TRBV2	TGTGCCAGCAGTCTGACAGGGATCTATGGCTACACCTTC	CASSLTGIYGYTF
NA	TRBJ2-7	NA	TRBV19	TGTGCCAGTATGAGTCTAGTACCCTACGAGCAGTACTTC	CASMSLVPYEQYF
NA	TRBJ1-2	NA	TRBV5-6	TGTGCCAGCACAGGCAGGATCTATGGCTACACCTTC	CASTGRIYGYTF
NA	TRBJ2-1	TRBD1	TRBV6-1	TGTGCCAGCACTTACACCGGGACAGGGAATGAGCAGTTCTTC	CASTYTGTGNEQFF
few	TRBJ1-1	NA	TRBV27	TGTGCCAGCAGTTTACTGGGGAGCGGTGAAGCTTTCTTT	CASSLLGSGEAFF
NA	TRBJ1-1	TRBD1	TRBV4-2	TGTGCCAGCAGCCAAGAGGACAGGGGTATTTCTGAAGCTTTCTTT	CASSQEDRGISEAFF
NA	TRBJ1-5	NA	TRBV28	TGTGCCAGTGGGCCTAGCAATCAGCCCCAGCATTTT	CASGPSNQPQHF
NA	TRBJ2-1	TRBD1	TRBV28	TGTGCCAGCAGTTTATGGGACAGGGACGACAATGAGCAGTTCTTC	CASSLWDRDDNEQFF
few	TRBJ1-1	TRBD1	TRBV9	TGTGCCAGCAGCGTAGGAGCAGGGGGCGGTAACACTGAAGCTTTCTTT	CASSVGAGGGNTEAFF
NA	TRBJ2-3	NA	TRBV15	TGTGCCACCAGTCTGAATTCGGGGGATACGCAGTATTTT	CATSLNSGDTQYF
once	TRBJ2-5	NA	TRBV5-1	TGCGCCAGCAGCTTGGGACAGGACGGGGAGACCCAGTACTTC	CASSLGQDGETQYF
NA	TRBJ1-5	TRBD1	TRBV6-1	TGTGCCAGCCGACCCGTCGGGACAGGGGGTCAGCCCCAGCATTTT	CASRPVGTGGQPQHF
NA	TRBJ1-3	NA	TRBV9	TGTGCCAGCAGCGTAGGGCCTGGAAACACCATATATTTT	CASSVGPGNTIYF
NA	TRBJ2-7	NA	TRBV4-2	TGTGCCAGCAGCCAAGATCCACACCCTGGAGCCTACGAGCAGTACTTC	CASSQDPHPGAYEQYF
NA	TRBJ2-7	NA	TRBV28	TGTGCCAGCAGTTTAGGGCGCTACGAGCAGTACTTC	CASSLGRYEQYF
NA	TRBJ2-5	TRBD1	TRBV9	TGTGCCAGCAGCGCTGGACAGGGGAAGAGAACCCAGTACTTC	CASSAGQGKRTQYF
NA	TRBJ2-3	TRBD2	TRBV15	TGTGCCACCAGCAGAGGACTAGCGGGAGACTACACAGATACGCAGTATTTT	CATSRGLAGDYTDTQYF
NA	TRBJ2-7	NA	TRBV2	TGTGCCAGCAGTGGGTCGAGCTCCTACGAGCAGTACTTC	CASSGSSSYEQYF